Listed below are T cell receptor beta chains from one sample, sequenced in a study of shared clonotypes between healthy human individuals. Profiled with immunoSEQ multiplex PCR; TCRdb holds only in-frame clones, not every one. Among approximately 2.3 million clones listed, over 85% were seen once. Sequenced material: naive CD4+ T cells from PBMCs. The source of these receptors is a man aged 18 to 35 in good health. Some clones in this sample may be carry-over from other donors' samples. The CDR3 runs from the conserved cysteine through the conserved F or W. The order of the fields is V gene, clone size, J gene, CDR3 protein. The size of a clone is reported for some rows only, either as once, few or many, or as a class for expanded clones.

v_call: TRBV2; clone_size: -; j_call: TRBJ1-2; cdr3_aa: CASRDRVYGYTF
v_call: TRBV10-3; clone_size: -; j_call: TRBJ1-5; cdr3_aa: CAISDRIGGNQPQHF
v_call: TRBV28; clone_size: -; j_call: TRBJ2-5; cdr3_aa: CASSLYRAGEETQYF
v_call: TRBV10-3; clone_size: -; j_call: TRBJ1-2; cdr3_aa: CAISESPGGLTGGYTF
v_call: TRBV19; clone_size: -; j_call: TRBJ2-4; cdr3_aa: CASSIMGLGKNIQYF
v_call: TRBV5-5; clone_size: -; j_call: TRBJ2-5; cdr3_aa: CASSFPDGAQETQYF
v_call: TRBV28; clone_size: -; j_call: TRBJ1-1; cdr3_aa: CASSTQPSLGTEAFF
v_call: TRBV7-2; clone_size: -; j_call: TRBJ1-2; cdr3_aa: CASSLQQGRSYGYTF
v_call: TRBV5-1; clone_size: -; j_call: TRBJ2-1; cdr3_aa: CASSPSGGRDYNEQFF
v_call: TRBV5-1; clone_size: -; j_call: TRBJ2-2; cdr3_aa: CASSAGTSGRNTGELFF
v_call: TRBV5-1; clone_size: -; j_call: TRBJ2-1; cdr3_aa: CASSRVGGTNSYNEQFF
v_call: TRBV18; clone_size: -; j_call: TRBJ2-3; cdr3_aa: CASSPLAGVGGTDTQYF
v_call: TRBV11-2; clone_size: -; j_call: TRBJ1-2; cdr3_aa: CASSLRQGGETYTF
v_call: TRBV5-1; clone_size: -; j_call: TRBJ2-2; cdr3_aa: CASSPPGLAGEAFF
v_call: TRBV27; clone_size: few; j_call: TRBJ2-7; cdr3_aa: CASSPWVGSYEQYF
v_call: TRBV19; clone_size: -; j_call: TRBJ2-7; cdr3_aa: CASSIDRGPQDEQYF
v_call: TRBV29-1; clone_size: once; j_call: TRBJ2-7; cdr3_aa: CSATSGSTYEQYF
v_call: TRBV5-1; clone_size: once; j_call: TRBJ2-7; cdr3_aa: CASSLGTSGYEQYF
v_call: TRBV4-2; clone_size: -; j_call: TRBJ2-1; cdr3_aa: CASSQAGSDPNWDEQFF
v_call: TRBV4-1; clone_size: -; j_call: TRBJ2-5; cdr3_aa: CASSMDFRGQETQYF
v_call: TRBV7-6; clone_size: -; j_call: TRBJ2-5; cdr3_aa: CASSPTGETQYF
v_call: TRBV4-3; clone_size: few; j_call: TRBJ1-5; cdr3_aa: CASSQDLRTGGQPQHF
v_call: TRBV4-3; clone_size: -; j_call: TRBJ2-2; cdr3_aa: CASSQDLGTSGSGELFF
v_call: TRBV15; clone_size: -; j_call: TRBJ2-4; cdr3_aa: CATSRDSAGLAKNIQYF
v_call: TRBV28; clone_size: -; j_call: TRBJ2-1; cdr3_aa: CASSRLGLSYNEQFF
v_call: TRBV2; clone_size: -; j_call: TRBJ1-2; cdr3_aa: CASSSSTGHGYTF